This TCR beta chain was sequenced for a study of blood T cells in healthy people across ages. General study results and limits: Researchers said unsorted PBMCs prevented a conclusive naive versus antigen-experienced comparison. Diversity estimated from one million T cells was considered an underestimate. Significant beta diversity loss was already apparent by age approximately 38, declining roughly linearly.

Deletions cut 7 bases from V and 4 bases from J, with 7 bases between. CDR1 is MNHEY and CDR2 is SVGEGT in the germline V gene. The CDR3 loop spans 11 amino acids. To note about this clonotype: Its antigen is unknown.

PCR was performed a second time for roughly 7 to 11 cycles using a sample-barcoded 5' primer and a J-beta primer mix. Using its own MiXCR run on the 5' RACE reads, TCRdb lists one record per CDR3 protein. The sample records approximately 800,000 distinct CDR3 sequences, roughly 56% being singletons. Sequenced: blood. V is TRBV6-2 or TRBV6-3 and J is TRBJ1-1; D is unresolved. This sequence originates from a man aged 40-49 years in good health. The CDR3 sequence: CASTSGTEAFF. The DNA of the CDR3 is TGTGCCAGCACGTCGGGCACTGAAGCTTTCTTT.